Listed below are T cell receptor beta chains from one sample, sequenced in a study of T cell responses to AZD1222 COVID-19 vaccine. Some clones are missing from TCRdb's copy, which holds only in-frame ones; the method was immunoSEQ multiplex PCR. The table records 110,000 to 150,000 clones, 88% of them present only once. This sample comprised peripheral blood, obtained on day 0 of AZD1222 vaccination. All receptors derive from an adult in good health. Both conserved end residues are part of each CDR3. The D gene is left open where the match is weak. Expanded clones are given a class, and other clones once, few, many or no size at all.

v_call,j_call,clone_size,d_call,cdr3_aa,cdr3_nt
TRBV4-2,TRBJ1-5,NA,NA,CASSQGLEPQHF,TGTGCCAGCAGCCAAGGCTTGGAGCCCCAGCATTTT
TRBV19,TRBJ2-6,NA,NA,CASSIKGSGANVLTF,TGTGCCAGTAGTATAAAGGGTTCTGGGGCCAACGTCCTGACTTTC
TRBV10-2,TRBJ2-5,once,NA,CASSESLGLYQETQYF,TGCGCCAGCAGTGAGTCGCTGGGACTGTACCAAGAGACCCAGTACTTC
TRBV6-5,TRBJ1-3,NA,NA,CASSYGSAGNTIYF,TGTGCCAGCAGTTACGGATCTGCTGGAAACACCATATATTTT
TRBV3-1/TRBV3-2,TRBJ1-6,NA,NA,CASSSVGGSPLHF,TGTGCCAGCAGCAGCGTTGGGGGTTCACCCCTCCACTTT
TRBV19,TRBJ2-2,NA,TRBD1,CASRGTGDSGAGELFF,TGTGCCAGTAGGGGAACAGGGGATTCTGGTGCCGGGGAGCTGTTTTTT
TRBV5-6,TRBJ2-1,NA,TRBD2,CASSSRTGKGTSGRIEQFF,TGTGCCAGCAGCAGTCGGACAGGGAAGGGGACTAGCGGGAGAATTGAGCAGTTCTTC
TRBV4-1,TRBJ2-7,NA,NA,CASSPIQTIEQYF,TGCGCCAGCAGCCCCATTCAGACGATCGAGCAGTACTTC
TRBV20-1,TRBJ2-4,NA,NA,CSASPKNIQYF,TGCAGTGCTAGCCCCAAAAACATTCAGTACTTC
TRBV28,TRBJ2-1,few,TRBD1,CASSYLTTGVYNEQFF,TGTGCCAGCAGTTATTTGACTACAGGGGTTTACAATGAGCAGTTCTTC
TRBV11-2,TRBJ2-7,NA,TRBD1,CASSFLTGYEQYF,TGTGCCAGCAGCTTCCTGACAGGGTACGAGCAGTACTTC
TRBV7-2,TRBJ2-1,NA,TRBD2,CASRMGLAGVGEQFF,TGTGCCAGCAGGATGGGACTAGCGGGAGTGGGTGAGCAGTTCTTC
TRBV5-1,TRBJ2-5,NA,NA,CASSLVARETQYF,TGCGCCAGCAGCTTGGTGGCGAGGGAGACCCAGTACTTC
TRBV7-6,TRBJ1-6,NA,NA,CASSSIRGGNSPLHF,TGTGCCAGCAGCTCGATCAGGGGTGGGAATTCACCCCTCCACTTT
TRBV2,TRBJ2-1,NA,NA,CASTEQAYNEQFF,TGTGCCAGCACGGAACAGGCTTACAATGAGCAGTTCTTC
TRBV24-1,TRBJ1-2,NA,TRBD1,CATSPGTGNYGYTF,TGTGCCACCAGTCCCGGGACAGGGAACTATGGCTACACCTTC
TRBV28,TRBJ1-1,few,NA,CASSLASGFSEAFF,TGTGCCAGCAGTTTAGCGTCAGGGTTCTCTGAAGCTTTCTTT
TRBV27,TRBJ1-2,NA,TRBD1,CASSPLHSGTGGGYTF,TGTGCCAGCAGTCCACTCCACTCGGGAACAGGGGGTGGCTACACCTTC
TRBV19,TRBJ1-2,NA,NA,CASSTPPGLYGYTF,TGTGCCAGTAGTACGCCTCCGGGACTCTATGGCTACACCTTC
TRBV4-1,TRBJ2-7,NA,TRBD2,CASSPGGTRSYEQYF,TGCGCCAGCAGCCCGGGGGGGACCCGCTCCTACGAGCAGTACTTC
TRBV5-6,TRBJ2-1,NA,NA,CASRGNPAEFNEQFF,TGTGCCAGCAGAGGGAACCCCGCCGAGTTTAATGAGCAGTTCTTC
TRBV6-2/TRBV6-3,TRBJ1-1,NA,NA,CASSLRGVGLNTEAFF,TGTGCCAGCAGTTTAAGGGGGGTCGGATTGAACACTGAAGCTTTCTTT
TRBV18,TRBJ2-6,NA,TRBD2,CASSRSLAGGSAGANVLTF,TGTGCCAGCTCACGCTCTCTAGCGGGAGGAAGCGCTGGGGCCAACGTCCTGACTTTC
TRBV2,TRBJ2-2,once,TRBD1,CARGYWTGEAGELFF,TGTGCCAGGGGATACTGGACAGGGGAGGCCGGGGAGCTGTTTTTT
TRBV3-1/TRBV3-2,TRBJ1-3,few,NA,CASSQDPGPGPIGNTIYF,TGTGCCAGCAGCCAAGACCCAGGACCGGGACCGATTGGAAACACCATATATTTT
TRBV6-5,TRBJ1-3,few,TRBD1,CATQGAYGNTIYF,TGTGCCACCCAGGGGGCCTACGGAAACACCATATATTTT
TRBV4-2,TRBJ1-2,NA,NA,CASSQDAAGKSYGYTF,TGTGCCAGCAGCCAAGATGCGGCAGGGAAATCCTATGGCTACACCTTC
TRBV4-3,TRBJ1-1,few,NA,CASSQEFRDTEAFF,TGCGCCAGCAGCCAAGAGTTCAGGGACACTGAAGCTTTCTTT
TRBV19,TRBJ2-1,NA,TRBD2,CASSPGLAGEGNEQFF,TGTGCCAGTAGTCCTGGACTAGCGGGAGAGGGCAATGAGCAGTTCTTC
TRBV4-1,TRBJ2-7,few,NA,CASSLQGGYEQYF,TGCGCCAGCAGCCTGCAGGGCGGCTACGAGCAGTACTTC
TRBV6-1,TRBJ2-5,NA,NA,CASSGTRNTYQETQYF,TGTGCCAGCAGTGGTACTCGGAATACGTACCAAGAGACCCAGTACTTC
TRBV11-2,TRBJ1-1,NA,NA,CASSLGGRASFF,TGTGCCAGCAGCTTAGGGGGCAGGGCGTCTTTCTTT
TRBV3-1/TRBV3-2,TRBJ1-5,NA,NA,CASSQEGSNQPQHF,TGTGCCAGCAGCCAAGAGGGGAGCAATCAGCCCCAGCATTTT
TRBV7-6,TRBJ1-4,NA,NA,CASSLFVDEKLFF,TGTGCCAGCAGCTTATTTGTTGATGAAAAACTGTTTTTT
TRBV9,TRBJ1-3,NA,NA,CASGQTGTGNTIYF,TGTGCCAGCGGCCAGACAGGAACTGGAAACACCATATATTTT
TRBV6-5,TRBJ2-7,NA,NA,CASSYSEGVGYEQYF,TGTGCCAGCAGTTACTCGGAGGGTGTTGGCTACGAGCAGTACTTC
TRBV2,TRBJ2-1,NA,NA,CASRGLISYNEQFF,TGTGCCAGCAGGGGACTGATCTCCTACAATGAGCAGTTCTTC
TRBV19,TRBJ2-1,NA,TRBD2,CASRAYGLAGTNEQFF,TGTGCCAGTAGGGCATACGGGCTAGCGGGCACGAATGAGCAGTTCTTC
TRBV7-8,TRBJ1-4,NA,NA,CASSNYLAGAEEKLFF,TGTGCCAGCAGTAACTACTTGGCTGGGGCGGAGGAAAAACTGTTTTTT
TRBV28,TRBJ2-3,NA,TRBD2,CASSGRASDTQYF,TGTGCCAGTAGCGGGAGGGCCTCGGATACGCAGTATTTT
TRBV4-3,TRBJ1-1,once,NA,CASSQDRGSNTEAFF,TGCGCCAGCAGCCAAGATCGGGGGTCCAACACTGAAGCTTTCTTT
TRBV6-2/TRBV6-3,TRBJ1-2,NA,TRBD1,CASSWTGDVEGYTF,TGTGCCAGCAGTTGGACAGGGGATGTGGAGGGCTACACCTTC
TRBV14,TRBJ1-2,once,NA,CASSQDDVFRMGNYGYTF,TGTGCCAGCAGCCAAGATGATGTGTTTAGGATGGGTAACTATGGCTACACCTTC
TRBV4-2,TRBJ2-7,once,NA,CASSPPRDGVAEQYF,TGTGCCAGCAGCCCGCCGAGGGATGGGGTTGCCGAGCAGTACTTC
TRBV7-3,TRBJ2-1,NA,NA,CASSSLRGDEQFF,TGTGCCAGCAGCTCCCTTAGGGGGGATGAGCAGTTCTTC